This T cell receptor beta chain emerged from a study of early T cells in non-severe SARS-CoV-2 infection. Study-wide background: Sequencing used unsorted whole-blood bulk RNA, so chains lack pairing. Broader study findings: The VDJdb matching leaned toward anti-spike CD8 responses and overlooked private and CD4 specificities.

This clonotype is a singleton in its sample. Its antigen is unidentified. CDR3 length: 15 amino acids. V lost 6 bases to trimming and J lost 1 base, with 15 bases between them. Germline V CDR1 and CDR2: MNHEY, SVGEGT. As part of library construction, unique molecular identifiers were attached to individual cDNA molecules. MiXCR, run by TCRdb on the 5' RACE reads, gives a single entry per CDR3 protein. The sample has about 77,000 distinct CDR3 sequences, about 16% seen once. This receptor was obtained from an adult who was a healthcare worker with PCR-confirmed SARS-CoV-2 infection or an uninfected control (not recorded which). The genes are TRBV6-2 or TRBV6-3 and TRBJ1-1, with a weak D call TRBD1 (5 bases). What was sequenced was whole blood. This CDR3 is CASSRPQGGNTEAFF. The CDR3 coding sequence is TGTGCCAGCAGCCGCCCCCAGGGAGGGAACACTGAAGCTTTCTTT.